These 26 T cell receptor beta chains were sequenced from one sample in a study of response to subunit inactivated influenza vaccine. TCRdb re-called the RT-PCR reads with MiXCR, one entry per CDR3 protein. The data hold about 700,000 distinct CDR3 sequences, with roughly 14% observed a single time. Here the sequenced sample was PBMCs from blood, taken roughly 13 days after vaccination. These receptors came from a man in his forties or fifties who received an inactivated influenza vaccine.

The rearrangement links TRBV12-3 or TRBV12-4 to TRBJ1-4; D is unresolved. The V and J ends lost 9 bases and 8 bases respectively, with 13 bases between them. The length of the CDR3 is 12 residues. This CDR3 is CASRKAREKLFF. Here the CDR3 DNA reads TGTGCCAGTCGGAAGGCGCGGGAAAAACTGTTTTTT.

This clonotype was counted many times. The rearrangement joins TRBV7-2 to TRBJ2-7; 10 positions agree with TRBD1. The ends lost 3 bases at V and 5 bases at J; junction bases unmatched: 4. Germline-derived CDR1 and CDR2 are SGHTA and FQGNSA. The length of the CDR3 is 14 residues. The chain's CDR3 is CASSFLTGGDEQYF. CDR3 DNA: TGTGCCAGCAGCTTTTTGACAGGGGGCGACGAGCAGTACTTC.

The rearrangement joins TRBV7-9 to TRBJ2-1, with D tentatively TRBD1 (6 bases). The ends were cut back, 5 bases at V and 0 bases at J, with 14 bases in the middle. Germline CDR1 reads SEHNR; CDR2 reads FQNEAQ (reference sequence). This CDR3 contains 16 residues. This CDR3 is CASSPLQGVSYNEQFF. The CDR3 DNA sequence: TGTGCCAGCAGCCCCCTACAGGGTGTCTCCTACAATGAGCAGTTCTTC.

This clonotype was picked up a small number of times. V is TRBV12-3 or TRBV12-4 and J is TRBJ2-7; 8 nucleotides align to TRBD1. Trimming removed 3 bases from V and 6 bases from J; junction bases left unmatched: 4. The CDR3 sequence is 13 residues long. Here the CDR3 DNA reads TGTGCCAGCAGTTTTGCAGGGGGCATCGAGCAGTACTTC. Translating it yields CASSFAGGIEQYF.

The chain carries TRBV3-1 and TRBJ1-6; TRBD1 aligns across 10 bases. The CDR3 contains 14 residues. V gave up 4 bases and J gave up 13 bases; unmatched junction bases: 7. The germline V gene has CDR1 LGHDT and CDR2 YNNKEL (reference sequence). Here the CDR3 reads CASSLPDRGSPLHF. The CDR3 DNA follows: TGTGCCAGCAGCCTCCCGGACAGGGGGTCCCCCCTCCACTTT.

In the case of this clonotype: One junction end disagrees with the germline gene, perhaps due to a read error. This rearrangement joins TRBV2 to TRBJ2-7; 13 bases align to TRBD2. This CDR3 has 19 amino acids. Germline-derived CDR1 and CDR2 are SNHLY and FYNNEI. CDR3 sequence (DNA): TGTGCCTGCAGTTTACGGCAATCCCAGACTAGCGGGAGGACCTACGAGCAGTACTTC. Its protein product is CACSLRQSQTSGRTYEQYF. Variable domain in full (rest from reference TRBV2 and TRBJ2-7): EPEVTQTPSHQVTQMGQEVILRCVPISNHLYFYWYRQILGQKVEFLVSFYNNEISEKSEIFDDQFSVERPDGSNFTLKIRSTKLEDSAMYFCACSLRQSQTSGRTYEQYFGPGTRLTVT.

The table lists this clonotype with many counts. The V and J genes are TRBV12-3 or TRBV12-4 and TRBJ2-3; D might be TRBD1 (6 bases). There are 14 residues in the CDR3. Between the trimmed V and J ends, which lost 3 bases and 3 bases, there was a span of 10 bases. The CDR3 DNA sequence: TGTGCCAGCAGTTTGGGACATTCAACAGATACGCAGTATTTT. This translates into CASSLGHSTDTQYF.

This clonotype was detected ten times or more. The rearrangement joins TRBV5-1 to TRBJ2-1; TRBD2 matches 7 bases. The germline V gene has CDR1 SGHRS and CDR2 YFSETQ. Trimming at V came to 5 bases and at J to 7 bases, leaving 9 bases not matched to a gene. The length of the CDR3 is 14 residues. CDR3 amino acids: CASSSLGEGNEQFF. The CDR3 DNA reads TGCGCCAGCAGTTCTCTGGGGGAGGGGAATGAGCAGTTCTTC. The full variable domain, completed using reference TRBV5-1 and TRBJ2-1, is KAGVTQTPRYLIKTRGQQVTLSCSPISGHRSVSWYQQTPGQGLQFLFEYFSETQRNKGNFPGRFSGRQFSNSRSEMNVSTLELGDSALYLCASSSLGEGNEQFFGPGTRLTVL.

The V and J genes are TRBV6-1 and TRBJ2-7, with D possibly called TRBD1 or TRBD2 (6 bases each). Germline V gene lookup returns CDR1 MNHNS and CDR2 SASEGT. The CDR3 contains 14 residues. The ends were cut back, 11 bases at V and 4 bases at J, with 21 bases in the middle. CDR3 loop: CAARQEGGGYEQYF. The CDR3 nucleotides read TGTGCCGCCCGACAGGAGGGTGGGGGGTACGAGCAGTACTTC.

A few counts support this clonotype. The CDR3 spells CASTLGTHNEQFF. CDR3 bases: TGTGCCAGCACCCTGGGTACCCACAATGAGCAGTTCTTC. The chain recombines TRBV7-9 with TRBJ2-1; no clear D. Germline-derived CDR1 and CDR2 are SEHNR and FQNEAQ (reference sequence). V lost 7 bases and J lost 5, with 12 bases in between. There are 13 residues in the CDR3.

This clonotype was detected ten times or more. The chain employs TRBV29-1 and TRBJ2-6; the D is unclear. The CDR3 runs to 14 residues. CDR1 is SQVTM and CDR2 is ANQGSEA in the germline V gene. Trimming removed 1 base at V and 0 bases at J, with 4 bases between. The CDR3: CSVEGLSGANVLTF. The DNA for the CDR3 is TGCAGCGTTGAAGGCCTCTCTGGGGCCAACGTCCTGACTTTC.

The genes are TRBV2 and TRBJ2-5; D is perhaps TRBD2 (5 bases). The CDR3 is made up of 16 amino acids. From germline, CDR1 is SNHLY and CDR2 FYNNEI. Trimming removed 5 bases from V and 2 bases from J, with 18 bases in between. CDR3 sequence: CASSLRARLTQETQYF. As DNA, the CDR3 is TGTGCCAGCAGTTTAAGAGCCAGACTAACTCAAGAGACCCAGTACTTC.

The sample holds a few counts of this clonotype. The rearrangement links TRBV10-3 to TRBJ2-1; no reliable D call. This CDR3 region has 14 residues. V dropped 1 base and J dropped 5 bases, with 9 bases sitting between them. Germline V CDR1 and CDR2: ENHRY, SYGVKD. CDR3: CAISEFGLNNEQFF. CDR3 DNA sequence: TGTGCCATCAGTGAGTTCGGCCTTAACAATGAGCAGTTCTTC.

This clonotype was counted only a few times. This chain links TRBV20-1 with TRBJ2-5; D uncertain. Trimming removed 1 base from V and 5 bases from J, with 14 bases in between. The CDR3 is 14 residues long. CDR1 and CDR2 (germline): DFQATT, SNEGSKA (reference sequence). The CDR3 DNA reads TGCAGTGCTAGAGTGAGCCTGATGGGGGAGACCCAGTACTTC. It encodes CSARVSLMGETQYF.

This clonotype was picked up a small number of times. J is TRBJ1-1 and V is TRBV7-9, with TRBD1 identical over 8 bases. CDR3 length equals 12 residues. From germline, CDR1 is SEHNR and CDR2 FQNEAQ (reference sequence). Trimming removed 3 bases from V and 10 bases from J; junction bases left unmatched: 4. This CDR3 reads CASSLAQGGAFF. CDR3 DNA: TGTGCCAGCAGCTTGGCACAGGGGGGAGCTTTCTTT.

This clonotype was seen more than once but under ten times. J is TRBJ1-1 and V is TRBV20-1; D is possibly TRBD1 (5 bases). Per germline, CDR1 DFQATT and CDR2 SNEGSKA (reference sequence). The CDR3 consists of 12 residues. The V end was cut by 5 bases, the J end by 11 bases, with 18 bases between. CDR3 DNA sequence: TGCAGTGCTGTCCGGGACGCCGATCGGGCTTTCTTT. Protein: CSAVRDADRAFF.

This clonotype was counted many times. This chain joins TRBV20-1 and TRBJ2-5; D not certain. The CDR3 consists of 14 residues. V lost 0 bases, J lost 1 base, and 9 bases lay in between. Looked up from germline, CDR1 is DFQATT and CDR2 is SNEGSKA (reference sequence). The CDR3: CSARDLGFQETQYF. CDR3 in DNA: TGCAGTGCTAGAGATCTAGGGTTCCAAGAGACCCAGTACTTC.

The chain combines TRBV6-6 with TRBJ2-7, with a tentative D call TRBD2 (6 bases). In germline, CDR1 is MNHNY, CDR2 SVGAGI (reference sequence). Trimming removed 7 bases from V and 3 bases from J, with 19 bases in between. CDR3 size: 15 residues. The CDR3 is CASTAGLSPFYEQYF. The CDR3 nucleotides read TGTGCCAGCACCGCCGGACTATCTCCATTCTACGAGCAGTACTTC.

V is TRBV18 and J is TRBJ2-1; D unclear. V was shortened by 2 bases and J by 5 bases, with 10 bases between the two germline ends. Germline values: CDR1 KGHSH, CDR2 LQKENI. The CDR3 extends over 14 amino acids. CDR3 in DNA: TGTGCCAGCTCACCAGTTAGTCTGGACAATGAGCAGTTCTTC. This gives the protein CASSPVSLDNEQFF. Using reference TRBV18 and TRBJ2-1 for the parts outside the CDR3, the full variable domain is NAGVMQNPRHLVRRRGQEARLRCSPMKGHSHVYWYRQLPEEGLKFMVYLQKENIIDESGMPKERFSAEFPKEGPSILRIQQVVRGDSAAYFCASSPVSLDNEQFFGPGTRLTVL.

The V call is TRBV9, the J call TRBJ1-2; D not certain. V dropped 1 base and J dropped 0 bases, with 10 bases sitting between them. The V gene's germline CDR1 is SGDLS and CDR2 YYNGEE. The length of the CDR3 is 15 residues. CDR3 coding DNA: TGTGCCAGCAGCGTATCCAGCGGACCTAACTATGGCTACACCTTC. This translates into CASSVSSGPNYGYTF.

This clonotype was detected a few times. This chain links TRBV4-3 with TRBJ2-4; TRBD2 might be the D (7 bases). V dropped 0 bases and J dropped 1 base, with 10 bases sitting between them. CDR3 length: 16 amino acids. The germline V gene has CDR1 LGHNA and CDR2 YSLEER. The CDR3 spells CASSQDRGAAKNIQYF. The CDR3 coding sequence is TGCGCCAGCAGCCAAGATCGGGGGGCGGCCAAAAACATTCAGTACTTC.

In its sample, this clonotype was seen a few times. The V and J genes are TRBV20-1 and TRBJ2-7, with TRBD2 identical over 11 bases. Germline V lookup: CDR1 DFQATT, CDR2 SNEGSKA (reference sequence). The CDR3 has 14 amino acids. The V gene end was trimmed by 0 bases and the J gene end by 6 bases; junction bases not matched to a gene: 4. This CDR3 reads CSAREVAGGPEQYF. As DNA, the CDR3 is TGCAGTGCTAGAGAGGTAGCGGGAGGGCCCGAGCAGTACTTC.

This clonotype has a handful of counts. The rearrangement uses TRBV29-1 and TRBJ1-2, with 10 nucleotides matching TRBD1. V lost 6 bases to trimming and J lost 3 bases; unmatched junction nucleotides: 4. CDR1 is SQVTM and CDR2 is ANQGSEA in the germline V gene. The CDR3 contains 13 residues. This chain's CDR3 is CSVVDRGYYGYTF. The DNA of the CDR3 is TGCAGCGTCGTGGACAGGGGGTACTATGGCTACACCTTC.

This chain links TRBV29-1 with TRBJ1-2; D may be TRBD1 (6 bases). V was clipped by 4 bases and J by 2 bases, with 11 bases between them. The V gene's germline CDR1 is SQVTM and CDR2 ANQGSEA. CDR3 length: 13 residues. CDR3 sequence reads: CSVANRENYGYTF. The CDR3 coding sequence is TGCAGCGTTGCTAACAGGGAGAACTATGGCTACACCTTC. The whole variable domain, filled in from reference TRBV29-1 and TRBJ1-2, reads SAVISQKPSRDICQRGTSLTIQCQVDSQVTMMFWYRQQPGQSLTLIATANQGSEATYESGFVIDKFPISRPNLTFSTLTVSNMSPEDSSIYLCSVANRENYGYTFGSGTRLTVV.

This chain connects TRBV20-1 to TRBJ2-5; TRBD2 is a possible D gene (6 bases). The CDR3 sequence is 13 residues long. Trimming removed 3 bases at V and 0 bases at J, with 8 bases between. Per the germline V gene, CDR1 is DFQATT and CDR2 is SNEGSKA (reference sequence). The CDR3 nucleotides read TGCAGTGCTAGCCGGGGGAACCAAGAGACCCAGTACTTC. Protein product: CSASRGNQETQYF.

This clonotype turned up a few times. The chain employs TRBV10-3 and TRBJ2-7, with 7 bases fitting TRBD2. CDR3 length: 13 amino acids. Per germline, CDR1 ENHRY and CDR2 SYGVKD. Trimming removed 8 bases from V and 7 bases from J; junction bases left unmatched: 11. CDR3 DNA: TGTGCCATCCTGCCTAGCGGTGGGTGGGAGCAGTACTTC. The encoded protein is CAILPSGGWEQYF.